What follows describes a single T cell receptor beta chain. Its antigen is as yet unknown. The data derive from a study of blood T cells in healthy people across ages. Whole-study findings and limits: Naive T cell percentage showed a strong correlation with TCR beta diversity. While age rose, TCR beta diversity per million T cells dropped in a roughly linear way.

Samples each had at least 5.5 micrograms of total RNA extracted. Primers used in a second PCR of about 7 to 12 cycles were a sample-barcoded 5' primer and a J-beta primer mix. All samples gave at least 2.5 million CDR3-containing paired-end reads. TCRdb itself ran the 5' RACE reads through MiXCR, one entry per CDR3 protein. The profile shows about 770,000 distinct CDR3 sequences, 44% of them singletons. The CDR3 runs to 13 residues. Germline V gene sequence: CDR1 SQVTM, CDR2 ANQGSEA. Trimming left V 2 bases short and J 2 bases short, with 9 bases between. This chain uses TRBV29-1 with TRBJ1-2; D may be TRBD1 (5 bases). The receptor was isolated from a man between 60 and 75 years old in good health. Sequencing was carried out using blood. The DNA for the CDR3 is TGCAGCGTTGAACCCGGACAAAACTATGGCTACACCTTC. Its translation: CSVEPGQNYGYTF.